The sample holds many counts of the clone carrying this T cell receptor beta chain. Its antigen is unknown. These data come from a study of early T cells in non-severe SARS-CoV-2 infection. Study details: Unsorted whole-blood RNA was sequenced in bulk, leaving chains unpaired. Study-level findings and limits: VDJdb-based matching was biased toward anti-spike CD8 responses and missed private and CD4 specificities.

MiXCR, applied by TCRdb to the 5' RACE reads, yields one record per CDR3 protein. The sample contains more than 50,000 distinct CDR3 sequences, around 8.4% of which appear only once. The sequence came from an adult who was a healthcare worker with PCR-confirmed SARS-CoV-2 infection or an uninfected control (not recorded which). Sequenced: whole blood.

The CDR3 DNA follows: TGCGCCAGCAGTGAGTACCAGAGCTCTGGGGCCAACGTCCTGACTTTC. This gives the protein CASSEYQSSGANVLTF. The chain uses TRBV10-2 and TRBJ2-6, with D hard to call. CDR1 and CDR2 (germline): WSHSY, SAAADI. V lost 1 base and J 0 bases, leaving 7 bases between the germline ends. The length of the CDR3 is 16 residues.